This T cell receptor (beta chain) was recovered during a study of T-cell memory formation after mild COVID-19 (dated by TCRdb to the early 2020s). Regarding the study in general: TCR sequence clusters from the two donors were found to be largely donor specific. In a couple of donors, T-cell clones that expanded and contracted after mild COVID-19 were tracked by sequencing TCRalpha and TCRbeta repertoires over time. Two young, previously healthy adult volunteers made up the cohort, one male and one female.

To note about this clonotype: Its binding antigen is unknown. There are no base qualities to consult, and no much larger clone falls within one base.

What the authors observed across the whole study: The second-wave clones that peaked on day 37 were not confirmed to be SARS-CoV-2 specific. Contracting CD4+ clones appeared mostly in the CM and EM memory subsets, whereas CD8+ clones were enriched in EMRA. Some responding clones were detected in pre-infection memory, which suggested that pre-existing cross-reactive memory T cells had joined the SARS-CoV-2 response. Only two mild cases were covered in the study, and larger cohorts including severe cases with pre-infection samples were considered necessary. Clones that contracted from day 15 to 85 showed balanced CD4/CD8 phenotypes, whereas a second wave of clones that expanded from day 15 to 37 leaned towards CD4+.

Including cysteine and phenylalanine, the CDR3 has 14 amino acids. Here the CDR3 DNA is all that survives: 42 bases in frame from base 1. The V and J ends are trimmed by 6 bases and 4 bases, leaving 16 bases between them. The run used an Illumina NovaSeq 6000. Using 5'RACE with constant-segment primers, TCRalpha and TCRbeta cDNA libraries were constructed, with sample barcodes and unique molecular identifiers added in the process. RNA was extracted from every sample with Trizol reagent. Libraries were amplified in two PCR steps, with a second sample barcode and Illumina TruSeq adapters added in the second step. Sequencing of the libraries was done on an Illumina NovaSeq, producing 2 x 150 bp paired-end reads. Turning to the authors' computational methods: The reads were demultiplexed and collapsed into UMI-guided consensus sequences using migec v1.2.7. Using mixcr v2.1.11, the UMI consensuses were aligned to TRA and TRB V and J templates and assembled into clonotypes. Expanded or contracted clonotypes were those called significant by both edgeR and NoisET, with noise models trained on biological replicates. edgeR calls used a false discovery rate-adjusted p below 0.01 and a log2 fold-change threshold of 1. PCA with hierarchical clustering of max-normalized trajectories of the 1000 most abundant clonotypes was used as exploratory dynamics analysis. Separately sequenced CD4+ and CD8+ repertoires were used to assign the CD4 or CD8 phenotype of responding clones. TCRdb redid the processing of the public reads, applying fastp at Q25 and MiXCR, and retained in-frame beta chains. Every distinct CDR3 protein forms one entry, paired with its most common genes and DNA. In this record, the V and J calls reflect TCRdb's handling and not the investigators' own analysis. The sample table holds roughly 150,000 distinct CDR3 sequences, of which 11% to 15% were seen once. Jointly, the top ten make up roughly 28% of the sample.

Ficoll-Paque density gradient centrifugation was used to isolate PBMCs. The chain employs TRBV12-3 or TRBV12-4 and TRBJ2-7; the best D guess is TRBD1, with 5 bases matching. Sequencing used PBMCs or a T cell subset sorted from them (not recorded which). The TCR comes from an adult woman who had mild COVID-19 (a few samples of this study predate the infection). The sample titles of this study are shuffled in the database, so cell type and time point are left out; the donor was told from shared clones. The DNA reads as follows: TGTGCCAGCAGCCTGGCAGGGTCAAGGTACGAGCAGTACTTC. The translation is CASSLAGSRYEQYF.